The clone carrying this T cell receptor (beta chain) came up a few times. The antigen is unknown. This sample is part of a study of human T cells and chemical hapten exposure. Study-wide background: On the upper back, patch tests were applied with 0.01% DPC and read at 6 days. Slight differences in pooled library volume were the main source of varying TCR yields across samples.

The time point: pre-sensitization, week 0. Described treatment: therapeutic diphenylcyclopropenone sensitization with weekly scalp DPC. The study's findings and limits: Since the donors had alopecia, their immune response may not be the same as that of healthy people.

Germline V gives CDR1 SGHTA, CDR2 FQGTGA. The CDR3 extends over 14 amino acids. Trimming left V 1 base short and J 5 bases short, with 9 bases between. Individual cDNA molecules in this library carried unique molecular identifiers. One entry per CDR3 protein results from TCRdb running MiXCR on the RACE reads. Counted here are roughly 260,000 distinct CDR3 sequences, roughly 8.9% occurring once; the ten biggest clones make up approximately 2.3%. This sequence originates from a woman in her thirties or forties with alopecia areata. Some clones in this sample may be carry-over from other donors' samples. Sequenced material: whole blood, taken in connection with sensitization to the hapten diphenylcyclopropenone (DPC). The chain combines TRBV7-3 with TRBJ2-1; D call uncertain. The CDR3 DNA is TGTGCCAGCAGCTTAAATGTGGGAAACAATGAGCAGTTCTTC. Protein product: CASSLNVGNNEQFF.